The 32 T cell receptor beta chains in this list originate from one sample, sequenced in a study of molecular identifiers for immune sequencing clone quantification. TCRdb passed the PCR reads through MiXCR, listing each CDR3 protein once. Here the sample spans about 54,000 distinct CDR3 sequences, almost 25% being singletons. Sequencing was done on a sample of naive CD8+ T cells from blood, with Jurkat cell RNA spiked in. As to subset: FACS-sorted CD8+CD4-CCR7+CD45RA+ naive T cells. All receptors come from a human donor in good health. Some libraries in this study had Jurkat cell RNA spiked in.

The rearrangement links TRBV6-2 or TRBV6-3 to TRBJ2-3; tentatively, D is TRBD2 (6 bases). Germline V gene data show CDR1 as MNHEY and CDR2 as SVGEGT. This CDR3 has 15 residues. The V end lost 2 bases, the J end lost 7 bases, and 16 bases lay between the germline ends. The CDR3 region has the DNA TGTGCCAGCAGTTACCTGGAGGGAGCGACGAATACGCAGTATTTT. It encodes CASSYLEGATNTQYF.

Concerning this clonotype itself: One end of the junction is discordant with germline, which a read error may explain. The gene calls are TRBV14 and TRBJ1-1; no reliable D call. CDR1 is SGHDN and CDR2 is FVKESK in the germline V gene. CDR3 size: 13 residues. The CDR3 protein is CDSSQGPSPEAFF. The CDR3 DNA follows: TGTGACAGCAGCCAAGGCCCCAGTCCTGAAGCTTTCTTT.

The table lists this clonotype with many counts. The V gene is TRBV3-1, the J gene TRBJ2-3; D is unclear. The germline V and J ends were trimmed by 7 bases and 0 bases, with 5 bases remaining between them. The length of the CDR3 is 12 residues. Germline assignment: CDR1 LGHDT and CDR2 YNNKEL (reference sequence). The CDR3 region is CASTSSTDTQYF. CDR3 bases: TGTGCCAGCACCTCTAGCACAGATACGCAGTATTTT.

For this clonotype: Since a much larger clone is just one base distant, this may be a read error. The chain is built from TRBV27 and TRBJ2-2; TRBD1 is a possible D gene (5 bases). This CDR3 is 14 amino acids long. Germline V gene data show CDR1 as MNHEY and CDR2 as SMNVEV (reference sequence). DNA for the CDR3: TGTGTCAGCAGTTTGGGGCGGTACACCGGGGAGCTGTTTTTT. Translating gives CVSSLGRYTGELFF.

A note on this clonotype: With a much larger clone just one base away, this may be a read error. This rearrangement joins TRBV13 to TRBJ1-1; D ambiguous. The germline CDR1 and CDR2 sequences are PRHDT and FYEKMQ (reference sequence). V was shortened by 1 base and J by 11 bases, with 8 bases between the two germline ends. CDR3 size: 11 residues. This CDR3 is CASSLVGAAFF. The CDR3 bases are TGTGCCAGCAGCTTAGTAGGCGCGGCTTTCTTT.

This clonotype was recorded at least ten times. The V call is TRBV9, the J call TRBJ1-3; TRBD1 is a possible D gene (5 bases). The germline gives CDR1 SGDLS, CDR2 YYNGEE. The length of the CDR3 is 15 residues. Trimming cost V 0 bases and J 3 bases, with 10 bases left between them. This chain's CDR3 is CASSVASGSGNTIYF. CDR3 nucleotide sequence: TGTGCCAGCAGCGTAGCATCAGGGAGTGGAAACACCATATATTTT.

This clonotype appeared many times. The chain joins TRBV7-2 to TRBJ2-7; 12 bases line up with TRBD2. V was pared by 5 bases and J by 3 bases, with 5 bases of the junction left unmatched. This CDR3 has 15 amino acids. Germline CDR1 reads SGHTA; CDR2 reads FQGNSA. CDR3 DNA: TGTGCCAGCAGCCTTGCGGGACTAGCGGGCTACGAGCAGTACTTC. It specifies CASSLAGLAGYEQYF.

This clonotype came up many times. The chain recombines TRBV14 with TRBJ2-5, with D unclear. The germline gives CDR1 SGHDN, CDR2 FVKESK. CDR3 length: 12 residues. Trimming shortened V by 2 bases and J by 0 bases, and 1 base separated the two germline ends. The CDR3 sequence: CASSQYQETQYF. CDR3 nucleotides: TGTGCCAGCAGCCAATACCAAGAGACCCAGTACTTC.

This clonotype is categorized as medium-sized (0.01 to 0.1%). The J gene is TRBJ2-7, the V gene TRBV5-5, with D unresolved. This CDR3 spans 13 amino acids. Germline CDR1 SGHKS, CDR2 YYEKEE (reference sequence). V was clipped by 0 bases and J by 2 bases, with 6 bases between them. The CDR3 coding sequence is TGTGCCAGCAGCTTGGGCCGGACCTACGAGCAGTACTTC. It is translated as CASSLGRTYEQYF.

A remark on this clonotype: The junction departs from germline at one end; a sequencing error may be responsible. The chain couples TRBV30 to TRBJ1-4; TRBD1 might be the D (6 bases). The CDR3 is made up of 14 amino acids. Looked up from germline, CDR1 is GTSNPN and CDR2 is SVGIG (reference sequence). CDR3 amino acids: CAGGRDSTNEELFF. The CDR3 DNA is TGTGCCGGGGGCCGTGATTCTACTAATGAAGAACTGTTTTTT.

This clonotype has only a few counts. It may be a read error: a sequence one base away is much more abundant. The V call is TRBV5-1, the J call TRBJ2-7, with 12 nucleotides matching TRBD1. CDR1 and CDR2 (germline): SGHRS, YFSETQ. CDR3 length equals 15 residues. As DNA, the CDR3 is TGCACCAGCAGCTTGGGACAGGGGGCGTCCTACGAGCAGTACTTC. This sequence encodes CTSSLGQGASYEQYF.

This clonotype was detected many times. J is TRBJ1-4 and V is TRBV9; D is unresolved. This CDR3 spans 15 amino acids. Trimming removed 0 bases from V and 0 bases from J, with 6 bases in between. CDR1 and CDR2 from the germline V gene are SGDLS and YYNGEE. CDR3 sequence: CASSVGGTTNEKLFF. CDR3 DNA: TGTGCCAGCAGCGTAGGAGGGACAACTAATGAAAAACTGTTTTTT.

With regard to this clonotype: A much larger clone is a single base away; this may be a read error. The CDR3 nucleotides read TGTGCCAGCTCATCGCTAGGGGGGACTAGCAATGAGCGGTTCTTC. Translating gives CASSSLGGTSNERFF. This rearrangement joins TRBV2 to TRBJ2-1; 9 bases fit TRBD2. CDR1 is SNHLY and CDR2 is FYNNEI in the germline V gene. CDR3 length: 15 residues. The whole variable domain, remainder taken from reference TRBV2 and TRBJ2-1, is EPEVTQTPSHQVTQMGQEVILRCVPISNHLYFYWYRQILGQKVEFLVSFYNNEISEKSEIFDDQFSVERPDGSNFTLKIRSTKLEDSAMYFCASSSLGGTSNERFFGPGTRLTVL.

Comments on this clonotype: This clone may be a read error of a much larger clone one base away. V usage is TRBV6-5 and J usage is TRBJ2-7, with a tentative D call TRBD1 (5 bases). The germline V gene encodes CDR1 MNHEY and CDR2 SVGAGI. The CDR3 spans 15 residues. The germline V and J ends were trimmed by 0 bases and 4 bases, with 13 bases remaining between them. CDR3: CASSYSARAGYEQYF. The CDR3, as DNA: TGTGCCAGCAGTTACTCGGCCAGGGCCGGGTACGAGCAGTACTTC.

This clonotype showed up just a few times. The V gene is TRBV11-2, the J gene TRBJ2-2, with TRBD1 matching over 7 bases. V trimming: 7 bases; J trimming: 4 bases; junction bases outside the gene matches: 15. The CDR3 runs 17 residues. The germline CDR1 and CDR2 sequences are SGHAT and FQNNGV. DNA for the CDR3: TGTGCCAGCACGATGACAGGGCCTCTCTCGGGCACCGGGGAGCTGTTTTTT. Residues: CASTMTGPLSGTGELFF. Variable domain in full (rest from reference TRBV11-2 and TRBJ2-2): EAGVAQSPRYKIIEKRQSVAFWCNPISGHATLYWYQQILGQGPKLLIQFQNNGVVDDSQLPKDRFSAERLKGVDSTLKIQPAKLEDSAVYLCASTMTGPLSGTGELFFGEGSRLTVL.

This clonotype was seen only once. This sequence may be a read error, since a much larger clone differs from it by one base. This chain links TRBV24-1 with TRBJ2-2, with 7 bases matching TRBD1. CDR1 is KGHDR and CDR2 is SFDVKD in the germline V gene. The CDR3 extends over 13 amino acids. With V trimmed by 7 bases and J by 5 bases, 3 bases remained unmatched. The CDR3 protein is CATRTGKTGELFF. Written as DNA, the CDR3 is TGTGCCACCAGGACAGGGAAAACCGGGGAGCTGTTTTTT.

The sample holds many counts of this clonotype. The gene calls are TRBV2 and TRBJ2-2; possibly TRBD1 or TRBD2 for D (5 bases each). Between the trimmed V and J ends, which lost 5 bases and 4 bases, there was a span of 14 bases. The germline V gene encodes CDR1 SNHLY and CDR2 FYNNEI. The CDR3 is made up of 15 amino acids. In DNA, the CDR3 is TGTGCCAGCAGTTTCGAGGGGTTGAGCACCGGGGAGCTGTTTTTT. Residues: CASSFEGLSTGELFF.

This chain links TRBV19 with TRBJ1-4; D gene uncertain. Germline lookup yields CDR1 LNHDA and CDR2 SQIVND (reference sequence). The ends were cut back, 3 bases at V and 5 bases at J, with 13 bases in the middle. The CDR3 is 15 amino acids. In DNA form, the CDR3 reads TGTGCCAGTAGTATGGAGGGCAGCAGAAATGAAAAACTGTTTTTT. Amino acids: CASSMEGSRNEKLFF.

The table lists this clonotype with many counts. V gene TRBV20-1 combines with J gene TRBJ2-2; TRBD2 matches at 7 bases. The length of the CDR3 is 14 residues. CDR1 and CDR2 (germline): DFQATT, SNEGSKA (reference sequence). The V segment lost 5 bases and the J segment 4 bases; nucleotides outside the gene matches: 7. CDR3 bases: TGCAGTGCTCGGGACTGGGAGGGCACCGGGGAGCTGTTTTTT. It encodes CSARDWEGTGELFF.

The sample holds many counts of this clonotype. The chain combines TRBV6-2 or TRBV6-3 with TRBJ2-3; 7 nucleotides agree with TRBD1. This CDR3 is built from 14 residues. Germline lookup yields CDR1 MNHEY and CDR2 SVGEGT. V gave up 8 bases and J gave up 1 base; unmatched junction bases: 6. The CDR3 protein is CASWSGQGTDTQYF. In DNA, the CDR3 is TGTGCCAGCTGGTCAGGACAGGGCACAGATACGCAGTATTTT.

This clonotype has ten or more counts. The V and J genes are TRBV29-1 and TRBJ2-3; no reliable D call. The V gene's germline CDR1 is SQVTM and CDR2 ANQGSEA. Trimming took 7 bases from V and 2 from J, leaving 13 bases between them. CDR3 length: 13 residues. The CDR3 reads CSAVSQFTDTQYF. In DNA, the CDR3 is TGCAGCGCCGTGAGTCAGTTCACAGATACGCAGTATTTT.

This clonotype was seen repeatedly, ten times or more. This rearrangement joins TRBV4-3 to TRBJ2-3, with D uncertain. Germline V lookup: CDR1 LGHNA, CDR2 YSLEER. The V end lost 3 bases, the J end lost 3 bases, and 13 bases lay between the germline ends. The CDR3 extends over 15 amino acids. The CDR3 spells CASSQGIVLTDTQYF. CDR3 in DNA: TGCGCCAGCAGCCAGGGGATAGTGTTGACAGATACGCAGTATTTT.

This clonotype was detected ten times or more. The chain links TRBV12-3 or TRBV12-4 to TRBJ2-3; 11 positions agree with TRBD2. Trimming cost V 2 bases and J 2 bases; bases outside gene matches: 3. The CDR3 totals 16 residues. The CDR3: CASSLLAGGFTDTQYF. The DNA for the CDR3 is TGTGCCAGCAGTTTATTAGCGGGGGGGTTCACAGATACGCAGTATTTT.

This clonotype has just a few counts. V and J are TRBV7-9 and TRBJ1-1, with 9 bases fitting TRBD1. Losses at the gene ends were 4 bases for V and 0 bases for J; bases not matched to a gene: 3. The CDR3 totals 15 residues. Germline V gene sequence: CDR1 SEHNR, CDR2 FQNEAQ (reference sequence). CDR3: CASSSGTGLNTEAFF. The CDR3 region has the DNA TGTGCCAGCAGCTCCGGGACAGGGCTGAACACTGAAGCTTTCTTT.

About this clonotype itself: One base away lies a much larger clone, so this may be a sequencing read error. The chain couples TRBV11-2 to TRBJ2-5; TRBD2 agrees at 7 bases. There are 13 residues in the CDR3. Per the germline V gene, CDR1 is SGHAT and CDR2 is FQNNGV. As DNA, the CDR3 is TGTGCCAGCCGCTTAGTAGCGGGAGAGACCCAGTACTTC. It encodes CASRLVAGETQYF.

Points on this clonotype: Given the absence of the conserved phenylalanine or tryptophan at the CDR3 end, a read error is likely. No DNA is shown, since the ends of the CDR3 on it are uncertain; the CDR3 is the one TCRdb lists. The chain is built from TRBV5-1 and TRBJ2-2. The CDR3 is 12 residues long, counting both termini. Germline CDR1 and CDR2: SGHRS and YFSETQ. CDR3 loop: CASSSDAGELLV.

In regard to this clonotype: This clone may be a read error of a much larger clone one base away. The chain recombines TRBV5-3 with TRBJ2-2; D is perhaps TRBD2 (5 bases). TRBV5-3 is an ORF for which the function is uncertain. The CDR3 loop spans 15 amino acids. The CDR3 sequence: CASSSIRVRTGELSF. CDR3 DNA: TGTGCCAGCAGCTCGATAAGGGTTCGGACCGGGGAGCTGTCTTTT.

In its sample, this clonotype was seen many times. The chain has TRBV7-2 and TRBJ2-7, with D maybe TRBD1 (5 bases). The CDR3 extends over 14 amino acids. V was cut by 1 base and J by 0 bases, with 7 bases left in between. CDR1 SGHTA and CDR2 FQGNSA come from the germline V gene. The CDR3 DNA reads as TGTGCCAGCAGCTTAGACAGGACCTCCTACGAGCAGTACTTC. Residues: CASSLDRTSYEQYF.

This clonotype appeared many times. The rearrangement links TRBV2 to TRBJ2-7; 9 bases line up with TRBD2. V lost 2 bases and J lost 2; bases outside the gene matches: 1. Germline CDR1 reads SNHLY; CDR2 reads FYNNEI. The CDR3 runs to 14 residues. CDR3 sequence (DNA): TGTGCCAGCAGTGAAATAGCGGGAGCCTACGAGCAGTACTTC. Protein: CASSEIAGAYEQYF.

The rearrangement joins TRBV9 to TRBJ2-5; weak D call: TRBD1 (5 bases). The germline gives CDR1 SGDLS, CDR2 YYNGEE. The germline V and J ends were trimmed by 4 bases and 13 bases, with 26 bases remaining between them. The CDR3 is 15 residues long. Here the CDR3 reads CASSPPSQGQAPPYF. In DNA, the CDR3 is TGTGCCAGCAGCCCCCCTAGTCAGGGCCAAGCGCCCCCGTACTTC.

Regarding this clonotype: A much more abundant neighbour one base away suggests this may be a read error. Here the CDR3 DNA reads TGTGCCAGCAGCCTTACACGGAACACAGATACGCAGTATTTT. Protein product: CASSLTRNTDTQYF. This rearrangement joins TRBV7-9 to TRBJ2-3; D is unresolved. Trimming pared 5 bases from V and 2 bases from J, leaving 11 bases between. Looked up from germline, CDR1 is SEHNR and CDR2 is FQNEAQ (reference sequence). The CDR3 has 14 residues.

This clonotype was detected only a few times. This may come from a read error, since a much larger clone is one base off. A read error is likely, as this CDR3 ends without the conserved phenylalanine or tryptophan. This chain uses TRBV20-1 with TRBJ2-3, with 7 nucleotides matching TRBD2. The CDR3 consists of 15 residues. The V and J ends lost 3 bases and 0 bases, in that order; junction bases with no gene match: 6. Germline V gene data show CDR1 as DFQATT and CDR2 as SNEGSKA (reference sequence). DNA for the CDR3: TGCAGTGCTAGGGGGACTATGACTAGCACAGATACGCAGTATTTA. This encodes CSARGTMTSTDTQYL.